This T cell receptor beta chain was captured by sequencing in a study of vaccination and CD4 T cells after COVID-19. Looking at the study overall: In culture, cells were exposed to overlapping spike peptides from SARS-CoV-2, HCoV-NL63, HCoV-OC43 and HCoV-229E. The control cultures got either a CEFX pool, an HIV-1 Nef pool, or no peptide at all.

Treatment of the sample: roughly nine-day PBMC culture with coronavirus spike peptide pools or control peptides (ViraFEST assay). Before the COVID-19 pandemic (2011-2018), CD4+ T cells were obtained from the unexposed donor. About 2 million PBMCs were grown per well alongside approximately 10 IU/ml IL-2 and 7.5 to 10 ug/ml peptide pools. This clonotype was seen a handful of times. Its antigen is undetermined. Trimming pared 2 bases from V and 7 bases from J, leaving 14 bases between. This CDR3 comprises 14 residues. Germline V gene data show CDR1 as SNHLY and CDR2 as FYNNEI. The Oncomine TCR Beta short-read assay was what sequenced the DNA obtained from cultured CD4+ T cells. From cultured CD4+ T cells, genomic DNA was extracted. TCRdb fed the PCR reads into MiXCR, producing one record per CDR3 protein. The repertoire holds 10,000 or so distinct CDR3 sequences, with under 35% as singletons.

The sequencing sample was made of CD4+ T cells from blood, cultured in vitro. This TCR was recovered from a human donor in good health. The chain couples TRBV2 to TRBJ2-5; D is undetermined. In DNA, the CDR3 is TGTGCCAGCAGTGAAAGTATAGCCCGGGTGACCCAGTACTTC. This codes for CASSESIARVTQYF.